The 26 T cell receptor beta chains below all came from one sample that was sequenced in a study of T cell repertoires in cytomegalovirus infection. TCRdb re-called the reads through MiXCR, storing one row per CDR3 protein. The sample records almost 550,000 distinct CDR3 sequences, approximately 15% being singletons. The sequencing input was CD8+ T cells from PBMCs. Receptor source: a human donor in good health (CMV status not recorded). Some clones in this sample may be carry-over from other donors' samples.

Comments on this clonotype: This sequence may be a read error, since a much larger clone differs from it by one base. The rearrangement links TRBV6-2 or TRBV6-3 to TRBJ1-5; D not resolved. The CDR3 runs to 13 residues. V shed 9 bases and J shed 6 bases, with 15 bases lying between them. Germline values: CDR1 MNHEY, CDR2 SVGEGT. CDR3: CARMELRSQPQHF. As DNA, the CDR3 is TGTGCCAGGATGGAGCTCCGGAGTCAGCCCCAGCATTTT.

This clonotype was recorded a few times. V and J are TRBV18 and TRBJ2-5; 7 positions match TRBD1. The CDR3 totals 15 residues. The germline V gene has CDR1 KGHSH and CDR2 LQKENI. Germline trimming cut 2 bases from V and 4 bases from J; bases unmatched to any gene: 7. The CDR3 sequence is CASSPVEGGVETQYF. The DNA for the CDR3 is TGTGCCAGCTCACCAGTGGAAGGGGGCGTAGAGACCCAGTACTTC.

This clonotype has ten or more counts. The chain uses TRBV28 and TRBJ2-7; 14 bases are shared with TRBD2. V was pared by 5 bases and J by 6 bases, with 9 bases of the junction left unmatched. CDR3 length equals 16 residues. The germline CDR1 and CDR2 sequences are MDHEN and SYDVKM. The CDR3 spells CASSTPGLAGDSEQYF. The DNA for the CDR3 is TGTGCCAGCAGTACCCCGGGACTAGCGGGAGATAGCGAGCAGTACTTC.

This clonotype was observed many times. This chain links TRBV12-3 or TRBV12-4 with TRBJ2-2, with a possible D match to TRBD1 (5 bases). The CDR3 extends over 15 amino acids. The V gene lost 6 bases and the J gene lost 4 bases, with 15 bases spanning the gap. This CDR3 reads CASSLGPGFTGELFF. In DNA form, the CDR3 reads TGTGCCAGCAGCCTGGGTCCAGGGTTCACCGGGGAGCTGTTTTTT.

Many counts were recorded for this clonotype. An end of the junction does not agree with germline; a read error may underlie this. The chain recombines TRBV4-1 with TRBJ2-1, with D possibly matching TRBD2 (6 bases). Germline V lookup: CDR1 MGHRA, CDR2 YSYEKL. This CDR3 region has 13 residues. CDR3 bases: TGCGCCAGCAGCCAAGATGGGTATGAGGCGGGGTCCTTC. It specifies CASSQDGYEAGSF.

The table lists this clonotype with many counts. V gene TRBV6-6 combines with J gene TRBJ1-4, with D perhaps TRBD1 (5 bases). The ends were cut back, 2 bases at V and 0 bases at J, with 13 bases in the middle. Germline values: CDR1 MNHNY, CDR2 SVGAGI (reference sequence). This CDR3 region has 17 residues. CDR3: CASSYDRPIATNEKLFF. In nucleotides, the CDR3 is TGTGCCAGCAGTTACGACAGACCCATTGCAACTAATGAAAAACTGTTTTTT.

This clonotype was detected ten times or more. V and J are TRBV9 and TRBJ1-3, with D unclear. This CDR3 has 15 amino acids. Per the germline V gene, CDR1 is SGDLS and CDR2 is YYNGEE. The V end was cut by 3 bases, the J end by 0 bases, with 10 bases between. CDR3 residues: CASSEGRSSGNTIYF. For the CDR3, the DNA is TGTGCCAGCAGCGAAGGCCGTAGCTCTGGAAACACCATATATTTT.

This clonotype was recorded at least ten times. The V and J genes are TRBV11-2 and TRBJ1-2; D is uncertain. Trimming stripped 2 bases from V and 4 bases from J, with 14 bases between. The CDR3 spans 15 residues. Germline V gene sequence: CDR1 SGHAT, CDR2 FQNNGV. CDR3 sequence (DNA): TGTGCCAGCAGCTTAACGAGGGAGATCCTCTATGGCTACACCTTC. Translating it yields CASSLTREILYGYTF. The full variable domain, its missing parts supplied by reference TRBV11-2 and TRBJ1-2, is EAGVAQSPRYKIIEKRQSVAFWCNPISGHATLYWYQQILGQGPKLLIQFQNNGVVDDSQLPKDRFSAERLKGVDSTLKIQPAKLEDSAVYLCASSLTREILYGYTFGSGTRLTVV.

This clonotype was seen ten or more times. The rearrangement links TRBV12-3 or TRBV12-4 to TRBJ2-1; TRBD2 agrees at 7 bases. This CDR3 contains 15 residues. V was pared by 6 bases and J by 9 bases, with 14 bases of the junction left unmatched. The CDR3 spells CASRPPAGEWGEQFF. The CDR3 region has the DNA TGTGCCAGCAGGCCGCCGGCGGGAGAGTGGGGTGAGCAGTTCTTC.

This clonotype was picked up a small number of times. The chain has TRBV9 and TRBJ2-7; TRBD1 matches at 10 bases. This CDR3 has 16 residues. After removal of 2 bases from V and 3 bases from J, the junction contained 8 bases not matched to a gene. CDR1 and CDR2 from the germline V gene are SGDLS and YYNGEE. The CDR3 sequence is CASSVERGQGIYEQYF. The CDR3 DNA reads TGTGCCAGCAGCGTTGAAAGGGGACAGGGGATCTACGAGCAGTACTTC.

The chain carries TRBV20-1 and TRBJ1-1; D is perhaps TRBD1 (6 bases). This CDR3 contains 13 residues. Germline lookup yields CDR1 DFQATT and CDR2 SNEGSKA (reference sequence). Trimming stripped 5 bases from V and 0 bases from J, with 10 bases between. CDR3 DNA: TGCAGTGCTGACGACAGGTTGAACACTGAAGCTTTCTTT. It encodes CSADDRLNTEAFF.

This clonotype has at least ten counts. The V call is TRBV6-1, the J call TRBJ2-1, with a tentative D call TRBD2 (6 bases). V was shortened by 2 bases and J by 0 bases, with 11 bases between the two germline ends. The CDR3 contains 16 residues. The V gene's germline CDR1 is MNHNS and CDR2 SASEGT. CDR3 loop: CASSENLRGSYNEQFF. DNA for the CDR3: TGTGCCAGCAGTGAAAACTTGCGGGGCTCCTACAATGAGCAGTTCTTC.

This clonotype was observed at least ten times. The V call is TRBV12-3 or TRBV12-4, the J call TRBJ1-2, with D possibly TRBD1 on 6 matching bases. The CDR3 is made up of 17 amino acids. V lost 6 bases and J lost 4, with 24 bases in between. The CDR3 DNA sequence: TGTGCCAGCAGCTCCACAGGGATCAAACCTCAGATCTATGGCTACACCTTC. Translating gives CASSSTGIKPQIYGYTF.

The chain is built from TRBV25-1 and TRBJ1-1; possible D gene TRBD1, 5 bases. The germline V gene encodes CDR1 MGHDK and CDR2 SYGVNS. This CDR3 is built from 14 residues. Trimming pared 4 bases from V and 7 bases from J, leaving 16 bases between. DNA for the CDR3: TGTGCCAGCAGTGCCGCACCCCTGGGGGTTGAAGCTTTCTTT. It codes for CASSAAPLGVEAFF.

In this sample, this clonotype turned up many times. The V call is TRBV10-3, the J call TRBJ2-3; possibly TRBD2 for D (6 bases). The CDR3 is 15 residues long. Germline lookup yields CDR1 ENHRY and CDR2 SYGVKD. Trimming removed 2 bases from V and 4 bases from J, with 13 bases in between. For the CDR3, the DNA is TGTGCCATCAGTGAGGGTGCAGGGAGGCCAGATACGCAGTATTTT. This encodes CAISEGAGRPDTQYF.

V is TRBV9 and J is TRBJ2-1, with TRBD2 matching 8 bases. Germline loops: CDR1 SGDLS, CDR2 YYNGEE. This CDR3 is 15 amino acids long. Trimming at V came to 0 bases and at J to 8 bases, leaving 7 bases not matched to a gene. This CDR3 reads CASSVETSDADEQFF. For the CDR3, the DNA is TGTGCCAGCAGCGTAGAGACTAGCGATGCGGATGAGCAGTTCTTC.

The CDR3 nucleotides read TGTGCCAGTAGTATCGACAGGGCATACTCTGGGGCCAACGTCCTGACTTTC. Amino acid sequence: CASSIDRAYSGANVLTF. The chain employs TRBV19 and TRBJ2-6; 7 bases match TRBD1. This CDR3 has 17 amino acids. V was pared by 3 bases and J by 0 bases, with 5 bases of the junction left unmatched. The V gene's germline CDR1 is LNHDA and CDR2 SQIVND (reference sequence).

This clonotype has just a few counts. A much larger clone differs from this one at a single base, so this may be a read error. The J gene is TRBJ2-3, the V gene TRBV27, with D unclear. Germline values: CDR1 MNHEY, CDR2 SMNVEV (reference sequence). CDR3 length: 13 amino acids. V lost 2 bases, J lost 3 bases, and 6 bases lay in between. Here the CDR3 DNA reads TGTGCCAGCAGTTTAAGCCAGACAGATACGCAGTATTTT. Amino acids: CASSLSQTDTQYF.

This clonotype was picked up many times. The CDR3 DNA sequence: TGTGCCAGCAGCTTGGCCTTTCCGGGCGGAAATGAGCAGTTCTTC. Translated, it gives CASSLAFPGGNEQFF. V usage is TRBV5-4 and J usage is TRBJ2-1; no clear D gene. The CDR3 has 15 amino acids. Germline-derived CDR1 and CDR2 are SGHNT and YYREEE (reference sequence). V dropped 0 bases and J dropped 7 bases, with 14 bases sitting between them.

In this sample, this clonotype turned up a few times. The J gene is TRBJ2-7, the V gene TRBV20-1, with D perhaps TRBD1 (6 bases). The CDR3 is 15 amino acids. In germline, CDR1 is DFQATT, CDR2 SNEGSKA (reference sequence). Trimming stripped 4 bases from V and 5 bases from J, with 21 bases between. CDR3 sequence reads: CSANLDRSAGDEQYF. CDR3 nucleotides: TGCAGTGCTAATTTAGACAGGTCCGCCGGGGACGAGCAGTACTTC.

The sample holds many counts of this clonotype. V and J are TRBV12-5 and TRBJ1-4; D is possibly TRBD1 (6 bases). Germline-derived CDR1 and CDR2 are LGHNT and FRNRAP. V gave up 1 base and J gave up 3 bases, with 15 bases separating them. This CDR3 has 17 residues. The CDR3 here is CASGLESTGNSNEKLFF. CDR3 bases: TGTGCTAGTGGTTTGGAGTCCACAGGGAACTCTAATGAAAAACTGTTTTTT. Drawing the rest from reference TRBV12-5 and TRBJ1-4, the complete variable domain is DARVTQTPRHKVTEMGQEVTMRCQPILGHNTVFWYRQTMMQGLELLAYFRNRAPLDDSGMPKDRFSAEMPDATLATLKIQPSEPRDSAVYFCASGLESTGNSNEKLFFGSGTQLSVL.

This clonotype was observed a few times. The chain is built from TRBV15 and TRBJ1-6; D call uncertain. V shed 0 bases and J shed 7 bases, with 22 bases lying between them. Germline V gene data show CDR1 as LNHNV and CDR2 as YYDKDF (reference sequence). The length of the CDR3 is 19 residues. The CDR3: CATSRENLARAGANSPLHF. CDR3 DNA: TGTGCCACCAGCAGAGAAAATTTAGCAAGGGCTGGTGCAAATTCACCCCTCCACTTT.

Only a few counts were recorded for this clonotype. V is TRBV25-1 and J is TRBJ1-4; a possible D gene is TRBD1 (5 bases). CDR1 is MGHDK, CDR2 SYGVNS, per germline. The length of the CDR3 is 17 residues. Trimming removed 2 bases at V and 2 bases at J, with 15 bases between. CDR3 residues: CASSEPPTGATNEKLFF. In DNA form, the CDR3 reads TGTGCCAGCAGTGAACCTCCCACTGGGGCGACTAATGAAAAACTGTTTTTT.

This clonotype has ten or more counts. The chain combines TRBV7-9 with TRBJ1-5; perhaps TRBD1 as D (6 bases). CDR1 SEHNR and CDR2 FQNEAQ come from the germline V gene (reference sequence). This CDR3 comprises 14 residues. V was pared by 5 bases and J by 3 bases, with 11 bases between. The CDR3 here is CASSLTGLNQPQHF. The CDR3 coding sequence is TGTGCCAGCAGCCTAACAGGGCTCAATCAGCCCCAGCATTTT.

The genes are TRBV9 and TRBJ1-6; D is unresolved. CDR1 is SGDLS, CDR2 YYNGEE, per germline. The V end lost 2 bases, the J end lost 13 bases, and 13 bases lay between the germline ends. The CDR3 has 13 amino acids. The CDR3 sequence: CASSVGQVKPLHF. The CDR3 bases are TGTGCCAGCAGCGTGGGCCAGGTGAAGCCCCTCCACTTT. Looking up the rest from reference TRBV9 and TRBJ1-6 gives the full variable domain: DSGVTQTPKHLITATGQRVTLRCSPRSGDLSVYWYQQSLDQGLQFLIQYYNGEERAKGNILERFSAQQFPDLHSELNLSSLELGDSALYFCASSVGQVKPLHFGNGTRLTVT.

This clonotype was observed at least ten times. In DNA form, the CDR3 reads TGTGCCAGCAGCTTAGACTCCCGCGGAGTGGGCTACACCTTC. It is translated as CASSLDSRGVGYTF. The genes are TRBV7-9 and TRBJ1-2, with D unresolved. Germline V CDR1 and CDR2: SEHNR, FQNEAQ (reference sequence). The V gene lost 1 base and the J gene lost 8 bases, with 14 bases spanning the gap. The CDR3 is 14 residues long.